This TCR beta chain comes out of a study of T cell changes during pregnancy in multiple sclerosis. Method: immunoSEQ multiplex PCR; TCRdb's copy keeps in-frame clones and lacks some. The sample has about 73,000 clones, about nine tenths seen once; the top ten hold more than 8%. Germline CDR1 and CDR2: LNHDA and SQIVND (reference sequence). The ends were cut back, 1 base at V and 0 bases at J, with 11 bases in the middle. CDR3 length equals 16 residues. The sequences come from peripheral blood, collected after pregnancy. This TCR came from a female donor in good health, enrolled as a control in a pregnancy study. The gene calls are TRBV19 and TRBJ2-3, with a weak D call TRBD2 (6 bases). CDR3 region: CASSIGAGTSTDTQYF. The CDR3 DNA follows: TGTGCCAGTAGTATAGGTGCGGGGACTAGCACAGATACGCAGTATTTT.